Listed below are T cell receptor beta chains from one sample, sequenced in a study of T cells in Graves' hyperthyroidism and ophthalmopathy. TCRdb analysed the multiplex PCR reads with MiXCR anew, one entry per CDR3 protein. The sample consists of about 520,000 distinct CDR3 sequences, about 20% of them appearing once. Sequences were obtained from blood. The receptors were gathered from a man younger than 30 with Graves' hyperthyroidism. Both conserved end residues are part of each CDR3. D genes are given only for firm matches. Rows may omit the clone size; those that give it use once, few, many or a size class.

clone_size	j_call	d_call	v_call	cdr3_nt	cdr3_aa
few	TRBJ1-2	NA	TRBV19	TGTGCCAGTAGTCTGGACATTAACTATGGCTACACCTTC	CASSLDINYGYTF
few	TRBJ1-1	NA	TRBV19	TGTGCCAGTAGTATTGCGGGACCGCCCCGCCGCACTGAAGCTTTCTTT	CASSIAGPPRRTEAFF
many	TRBJ2-7	NA	TRBV12-3/TRBV12-4	TGTGCCAGCAGCCTTATTTTGGACGGTACCTACGAGCAGTACTTC	CASSLILDGTYEQYF
many	TRBJ2-7	TRBD2	TRBV12-3/TRBV12-4	TGTGCCAGCAGTCCCCGGGGGAGCGGGGGGACAAAGTACTTC	CASSPRGSGGTKYF
NA	TRBJ2-7	NA	TRBV24-1	TGTGCCACCAGTGACACAAGGGGACCGAACTACGAGCAGTACTTC	CATSDTRGPNYEQYF
many	TRBJ1-5	NA	TRBV12-3/TRBV12-4	TGTGCCAGCAGTTTATTTGTCGGTCCCAATCAGCCCCAGCATTTT	CASSLFVGPNQPQHF
NA	TRBJ1-1	NA	TRBV12-3/TRBV12-4	TGTGCCAGCCAACCGACAGTTTACACTGAAGCTTTCTTT	CASQPTVYTEAFF
few	TRBJ1-5	NA	TRBV10-1	TGCGCCATTTGCCGGGGGTGGCCCCGGACCTCCGGGGGGGCCCAGCATTTT	CAICRGWPRTSGGAQHF
few	TRBJ2-7	NA	TRBV4-1	TGCGCCAGCAGCCAAGTCACAGGGCCCTACGAGCAGTACTTC	CASSQVTGPYEQYF
NA	TRBJ2-5	TRBD2	TRBV10-3	TGTGCCATCAGTGAACGACTAGCGGGGTTCCAAGAGACCCAGTACTTC	CAISERLAGFQETQYF
NA	TRBJ1-5	NA	TRBV6-1	TGTGCCAGCAGTGAAAGGGGAAGCGGACTGTATAGCAATCAGCCCCAGCATTTT	CASSERGSGLYSNQPQHF
many	TRBJ2-7	NA	TRBV7-2	TGTGCCAGCAGCTTGAACCCGGGGACCTCCTACGAGCAGTACTTC	CASSLNPGTSYEQYF
NA	TRBJ1-1	NA	TRBV12-5	TGTGCTAGTGGTTTAGGAGGGAGTAACACTGAAGCTTTCTTT	CASGLGGSNTEAFF
many	TRBJ1-5	TRBD1	TRBV6-1	TGTGCCAGCAGTGATCCCGGGACAGAGGATTGGAGCAATCAGCCCCAGCATTTT	CASSDPGTEDWSNQPQHF
many	TRBJ2-5	NA	TRBV6-5	TGTGCCAGCAGTTCCCCCGTGGGATTTTGGGAGACCCAGTACTTC	CASSSPVGFWETQYF
many	TRBJ2-2	NA	TRBV7-8	TGTGCCAGCAGCTTAGAGACCAGGGGAAACACCGGGGAGCTGTTTTTT	CASSLETRGNTGELFF
few	TRBJ2-5	TRBD2	TRBV19	TGTGCCAGTAGCCCCGGCGCGCGGGAGGCCCAGTACTTC	CASSPGAREAQYF